Presented here are 25 T cell receptor beta chains from one specimen sequenced in a study of T cell responses to AZD1222 COVID-19 vaccine. Clones were sequenced by immunoSEQ multiplex PCR, and TCRdb holds only the in-frame ones, with some missing. The table shows 120,000 or so clones, with over 75% occurring only once. Sequencing used peripheral blood, obtained on day 0 of AZD1222 vaccination. Source of these receptors: an adult in good health.

J is TRBJ2-5 and V is TRBV27; D is undetermined. CDR1 and CDR2 (germline): MNHEY, SMNVEV (reference sequence). CDR3 length: 12 residues. V lost 5 bases and J 0 bases, leaving 4 bases between the germline ends. CDR3 region: CASSTDQETQYF. DNA of the CDR3: TGTGCCAGCAGTACCGACCAAGAGACCCAGTACTTC.

The chain uses TRBV19 and TRBJ1-2, with D perhaps matching TRBD1 (6 bases). The germline V gene encodes CDR1 LNHDA and CDR2 SQIVND (reference sequence). This CDR3 has 15 amino acids. V gave up 2 bases and J gave up 1 base, with 11 bases separating them. CDR3 nucleotide sequence: TGTGCCAGTAGTATACAGGGGCCTAATAACTATGGCTACACCTTC. The encoded protein is CASSIQGPNNYGYTF. The variable domain in full, completed from reference TRBV19 and TRBJ1-2, reads DGGITQSPKYLFRKEGQNVTLSCEQNLNHDAMYWYRQDPGQGLRLIYYSQIVNDFQKGDIAEGYSVSREKKESFPLTVTSAQKNPTAFYLCASSIQGPNNYGYTFGSGTRLTVV.

The chain carries TRBV19 and TRBJ1-3; D remains ambiguous. The CDR3 totals 15 residues. The germline CDR1 and CDR2 sequences are LNHDA and SQIVND (reference sequence). Trimming removed 1 base from V and 2 bases from J, with 9 bases in between. CDR3 sequence reads: CASSIVPGAGNTIYF. The CDR3 DNA reads TGTGCCAGTAGTATAGTTCCGGGTGCTGGAAACACCATATATTTT.

The rearrangement links TRBV12-3 or TRBV12-4 to TRBJ2-1; D is possibly TRBD1 (5 bases). This CDR3 region has 12 residues. Trimming took off 3 bases at V and 12 bases at J, with 12 bases between the two ends. In DNA form, the CDR3 reads TGTGCCAGCAGTTTGTCCAGGGCTAGGCAGTTCTTC. Translation gives CASSLSRARQFF.

The rearrangement joins TRBV3-1 (or the pseudogene TRBV3-2) to TRBJ1-3; D unresolved. Trimming cost V 2 bases and J 4 bases, with 9 bases left between them. Germline loops: CDR1 LGHDT, CDR2 YNNKEL (reference sequence). This CDR3 region has 14 residues. CDR3 residues: CASSQTGPGNTIYF. The CDR3 DNA sequence: TGTGCCAGCAGCCAAACGGGTCCCGGAAACACCATATATTTT.

The CDR3 nucleotides read TGTGCCAGCAGCTTAGATCAGGTCGGGACTAGCGGGATCAATGAGCAGTTCTTC. This translates into CASSLDQVGTSGINEQFF. The genes are TRBV11-3 and TRBJ2-1; 13 bases agree with TRBD2. J gave up 6 bases and V 0 bases, and 8 bases lay outside the gene matches. The CDR3 totals 18 residues. Germline V CDR1 and CDR2: SGHNT, YENEEA.

CDR3 nucleotide sequence: TGTGCCAGTAGTGGCCGGGGCACAGATACGCAGTATTTT. This codes for CASSGRGTDTQYF. This chain links TRBV19 with TRBJ2-3, with unresolved D. CDR1 LNHDA and CDR2 SQIVND come from the germline V gene (reference sequence). The CDR3 spans 13 residues. Trimming removed 5 bases at V and 1 base at J, with 7 bases between.

The chain carries TRBV5-6 and TRBJ1-4; no reliable D call. Germline V gene lookup returns CDR1 SGHDT and CDR2 YYEEEE. V lost 1 base and J 7 bases, leaving 14 bases between the germline ends. The CDR3 totals 15 residues. This chain's CDR3 is CASSLTKDLTEKLFF. As DNA, the CDR3 is TGTGCCAGCAGCTTGACGAAGGATCTGACTGAAAAACTGTTTTTT.

A few counts support this clone. The chain recombines TRBV12-3 or TRBV12-4 with TRBJ2-7, with D maybe TRBD1 (5 bases). The V end was cut by 7 bases, the J end by 2 bases, with 12 bases between. This CDR3 has 13 residues. CDR3 in DNA: TGTGCCAGCACCACAGGCGAGCCCTACGAGCAGTACTTC. Protein product: CASTTGEPYEQYF.

This clone showed up just once. The chain links TRBV10-1 to TRBJ1-2, with 7 bases lining up with TRBD1. This CDR3 contains 15 residues. The V segment lost 0 bases and the J segment 4 bases; nucleotides outside the gene matches: 5. Germline CDR1 WNHNN, CDR2 SYGVQD (reference sequence). The CDR3 region is CASSESSTGSYGYTF. The CDR3, as DNA: TGCGCCAGCAGTGAGTCTTCGACAGGGAGCTATGGCTACACCTTC.

The chain couples TRBV27 to TRBJ2-2; D tentatively reads TRBD1 or TRBD2 (6 bases each). CDR3 size: 15 residues. CDR1 and CDR2 (germline): MNHEY, SMNVEV (reference sequence). Trimming stripped 5 bases from V and 5 bases from J, with 15 bases between. The CDR3 sequence: CASSPGDSWTGELFF. CDR3 DNA: TGTGCCAGCAGTCCAGGGGACTCATGGACCGGGGAGCTGTTTTTT.

A few counts support this clone. The chain carries TRBV12-3 or TRBV12-4 and TRBJ2-2; D is ambiguous. The V end lost 2 bases, the J end lost 6 bases, and 1 base lay between the germline ends. This CDR3 is built from 11 residues. CDR3 DNA: TGTGCCAGCAGTTTATCCGGGGAGCTGTTTTTT. It yields the protein CASSLSGELFF.

The chain links TRBV16 to TRBJ1-5; no firm D call. The CDR3 is 13 amino acids. Per germline, CDR1 KGHSY and CDR2 FQNENV. V shed 4 bases and J shed 8 bases, with 12 bases lying between them. CDR3 in DNA: TGTGCCAGCAGCCCCCCTGCGCTAAAGCCCCAGCATTTT. Amino acid sequence: CASSPPALKPQHF.

The chain combines TRBV19 with TRBJ2-1; the match to TRBD1 covers 11 bases. After removal of 10 bases from V and 0 bases from J, the junction contained 2 bases not matched to a gene. The CDR3 spans 14 residues. CDR1 LNHDA and CDR2 SQIVND come from the germline V gene (reference sequence). CDR3 DNA: TGTGCCACCGGGACAGGGGGCTCCTACAATGAGCAGTTCTTC. This codes for CATGTGGSYNEQFF.

This rearrangement joins TRBV28 to TRBJ2-7, with D perhaps assigned TRBD1 or TRBD2 (5 bases each). The germline V and J ends were trimmed by 6 bases and 4 bases, with 13 bases remaining between them. This CDR3 comprises 13 residues. The germline CDR1 and CDR2 sequences are MDHEN and SYDVKM. The CDR3 spells CASSRGTSYEQYF. CDR3 nucleotide sequence: TGTGCCAGCAGCCGGGGCACCAGTTACGAGCAGTACTTC.

The V call is TRBV10-1, the J call TRBJ2-7, with a possible D match to TRBD2 (6 bases). This CDR3 region has 14 residues. Between the trimmed V and J ends, which lost 4 bases and 7 bases, there was a span of 17 bases. CDR1 WNHNN and CDR2 SYGVQD come from the germline V gene (reference sequence). The CDR3 bases are TGCGCCAGCAGTGCACCCCGGGAGATGGGAGAGCAGTACTTC. It codes for CASSAPREMGEQYF.

The genes are TRBV7-3 and TRBJ2-5; 13 bases are shared with TRBD2. Germline CDR1 SGHTA, CDR2 FQGTGA. The CDR3 has 15 amino acids. V was clipped by 5 bases and J by 3 bases; unmatched bases: 3. The CDR3 is CASSNGLAGEETQYF. The CDR3 DNA is TGTGCCAGCAGCAACGGACTAGCGGGAGAAGAGACCCAGTACTTC.

This clone was detected once. CDR3 nucleotide sequence: TGTGCCAGCACCTCCCCCGACAGTGGCTACACCTTC. It is translated as CASTSPDSGYTF. V gene TRBV28 combines with J gene TRBJ1-2; TRBD1 might be the D (5 bases). The CDR3 totals 12 residues. V was pared by 7 bases and J by 7 bases, with 13 bases between. Per the germline V gene, CDR1 is MDHEN and CDR2 is SYDVKM.

The CDR3 DNA sequence: TGTGCCAGCAGGGAGACGACAGTAAGTTGGGAACTGTTTTTT. Its translation: CASRETTVSWELFF. V usage is TRBV6-5 and J usage is TRBJ1-4, with D maybe TRBD1 (5 bases). From germline, CDR1 is MNHEY and CDR2 SVGAGI. This CDR3 is built from 14 residues. Trimming removed 6 bases at V and 12 bases at J, with 20 bases between.

The chain's CDR3 is CAWSPSGQGAKLFF. The CDR3 nucleotides are TGTGCCTGGAGCCCTTCCGGACAGGGGGCGAAACTGTTTTTT. The chain joins TRBV30 to TRBJ1-4; 11 nucleotides agree with TRBD1. CDR3 length equals 14 residues. V was pared by 3 bases and J by 11 bases, with 8 bases of the junction left unmatched. Germline CDR1 and CDR2: GTSNPN and SVGIG (reference sequence).

The V call is TRBV6-5, the J call TRBJ2-2; either TRBD1 or TRBD2 may fit D (5 bases each). The CDR3 extends over 14 amino acids. Germline lookup yields CDR1 MNHEY and CDR2 SVGAGI. V lost 6 bases to trimming and J lost 2 bases, with 10 bases between them. The CDR3 region is CASRRGLNTGELFF. CDR3 in DNA: TGTGCCAGCAGGAGGGGCCTAAACACCGGGGAGCTGTTTTTT.

This chain uses TRBV10-3 with TRBJ2-2; either TRBD1 or TRBD2 may fit D (6 bases each). V was trimmed by 3 bases and J by 1 base, leaving 12 bases between them. In germline, CDR1 is ENHRY, CDR2 SYGVKD. The CDR3 loop spans 16 amino acids. The CDR3 is CAISEQGLQNTGELFF. The CDR3 DNA reads TGTGCCATCAGTGAACAGGGACTTCAGAACACCGGGGAGCTGTTTTTT.

The chain couples TRBV5-1 to TRBJ1-1; D not resolved. CDR1 and CDR2 (germline): SGHRS, YFSETQ. V lost 8 bases to trimming and J lost 1 base, with 12 bases between them. The CDR3 is made up of 13 amino acids. Here the CDR3 DNA reads TGCGCCAGTGGCCGGTCTTGGAACACTGAAGCTTTCTTT. Amino acid sequence: CASGRSWNTEAFF.

This clone was seen once. The gene calls are TRBV18 and TRBJ2-1; perhaps TRBD1 as D (6 bases). Trimming left V 1 base short and J 6 bases short, with 10 bases between. This CDR3 is built from 14 residues. Germline V gene lookup returns CDR1 KGHSH and CDR2 LQKENI. The CDR3 spells CASSPQGVGNEQFF. For the CDR3, the DNA is TGTGCCAGCTCACCACAGGGGGTGGGCAATGAGCAGTTCTTC.

The chain has TRBV6-4 and TRBJ2-3; 9 bases agree with TRBD1. Germline CDR1 reads MRHNA; CDR2 reads SNTAGT. The CDR3 runs 16 residues. Trimming took 0 bases from V and 4 from J; bases not matched to a gene: 5. The CDR3 sequence: CASSDSTGGRADTQYF. DNA for the CDR3: TGTGCCAGCAGTGACTCTACAGGGGGCCGGGCAGATACGCAGTATTTT.